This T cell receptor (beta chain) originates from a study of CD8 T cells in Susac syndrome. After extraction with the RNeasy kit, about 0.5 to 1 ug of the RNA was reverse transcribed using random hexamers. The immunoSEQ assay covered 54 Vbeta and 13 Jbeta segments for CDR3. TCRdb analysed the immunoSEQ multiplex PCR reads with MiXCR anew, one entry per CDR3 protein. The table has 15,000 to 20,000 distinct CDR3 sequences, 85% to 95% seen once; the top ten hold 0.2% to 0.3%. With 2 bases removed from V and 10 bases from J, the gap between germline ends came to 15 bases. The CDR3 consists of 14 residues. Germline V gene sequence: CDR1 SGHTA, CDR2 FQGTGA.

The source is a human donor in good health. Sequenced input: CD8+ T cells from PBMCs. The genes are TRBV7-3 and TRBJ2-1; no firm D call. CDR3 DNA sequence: TGTGCCAGCAGCTTATACGGAAACTTCGGCGAGCAGTTCTTC. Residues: CASSLYGNFGEQFF.